This T cell receptor (beta chain) was observed in a study of T cell repertoires in cytomegalovirus infection. Across the whole study: Both a matching HLA type and CMV infection were indicated by public TCR beta signatures.

Study-wide findings and caveats: HLA-C-restricted TCR beta clonotypes specific for CMV led the ex vivo response.

This clonotype was observed at least ten times. What it binds is unknown. TCRdb reprocessed the reads via MiXCR and lists one record per CDR3 protein. In the table there are about 120,000 distinct CDR3 sequences, about 33% of which are singletons. The sequencing used CD8+ T cells from cultured PBMCs, collected from culture after CMV antigen stimulation. The receptor was isolated from a human donor in good health (CMV status not recorded). Some clones in this sample may be carry-over from other donors' samples.

CDR3 nucleotides: TGTTTATCGTTTGGGGGGGCCTCAGATACGCAGTATTTT. Translating it yields CLSFGGASDTQYF. The V gene is TRBV7-9, the J gene TRBJ2-3, with D maybe TRBD2 (7 bases). Germline CDR1 SEHNR, CDR2 FQNEAQ (reference sequence). The CDR3 spans 13 residues.